This TCR beta chain is drawn from a study of T cells in localized non-small cell lung cancer. Whole-study results and caveats: Uninvolved adjacent lung had the highest recorded T cell clonality, with tumor below it. Sequence data derive from only one tumor region, so heterogeneity remains possible.

The protocol was immunoSEQ multiplex PCR, while the TCRdb copy is restricted to in-frame clones and leaves out a portion. Counted here are about 18,000 clones, around 86% occurring once; the ten biggest clones make up less than 30%. On this clone: The antigen remains unidentified.

The CDR3 loop spans 15 amino acids. Trimming cost V 3 bases and J 6 bases; bases outside gene matches: 6. In germline, CDR1 is ENHRY, CDR2 SYGVKD. The source was peripheral blood, collected before any cancer treatment. The TCR originated in a female donor older than 55 with stage I lung adenocarcinoma. The chain is built from TRBV10-3 and TRBJ2-1; 9 bases are a match to TRBD1. The CDR3 spells CAISEPGQGPNEQFF. CDR3 sequence (DNA): TGTGCCATCAGTGAACCGGGACAGGGTCCCAATGAGCAGTTCTTC.